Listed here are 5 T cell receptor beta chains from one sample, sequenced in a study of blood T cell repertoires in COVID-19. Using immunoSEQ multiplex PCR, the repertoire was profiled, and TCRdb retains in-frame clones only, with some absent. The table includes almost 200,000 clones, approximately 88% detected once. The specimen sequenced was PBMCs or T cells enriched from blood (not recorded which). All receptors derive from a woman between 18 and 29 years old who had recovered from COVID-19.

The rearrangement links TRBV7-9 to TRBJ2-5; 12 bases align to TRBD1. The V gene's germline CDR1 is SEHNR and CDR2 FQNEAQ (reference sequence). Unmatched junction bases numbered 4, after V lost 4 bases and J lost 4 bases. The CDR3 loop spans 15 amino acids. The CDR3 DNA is TGTGCCAGCAGCTGGGGGGACAGGGGGCGAGAGACCCAGTACTTC. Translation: CASSWGDRGRETQYF.

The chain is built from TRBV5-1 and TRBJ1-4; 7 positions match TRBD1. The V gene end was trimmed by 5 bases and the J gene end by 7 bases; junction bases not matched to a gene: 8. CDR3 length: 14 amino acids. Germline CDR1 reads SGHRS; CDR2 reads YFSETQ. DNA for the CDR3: TGCGCCAGCAGACTAGGGGGCCTGGGTGAAAAACTGTTTTTT. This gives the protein CASRLGGLGEKLFF.

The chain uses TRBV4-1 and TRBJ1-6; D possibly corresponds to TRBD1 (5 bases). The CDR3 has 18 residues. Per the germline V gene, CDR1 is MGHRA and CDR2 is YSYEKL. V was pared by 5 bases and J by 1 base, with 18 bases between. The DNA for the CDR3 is TGCGCCAGCAGCAACGGGGAGGCAGGGCGTTCCTATAATTCACCCCTCCACTTT. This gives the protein CASSNGEAGRSYNSPLHF.

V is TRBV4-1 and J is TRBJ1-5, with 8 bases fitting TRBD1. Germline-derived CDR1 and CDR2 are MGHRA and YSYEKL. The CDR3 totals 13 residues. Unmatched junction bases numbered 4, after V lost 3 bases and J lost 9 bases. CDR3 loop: CASSQGQDMPQHF. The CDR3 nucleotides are TGCGCCAGCAGCCAGGGACAGGATATGCCCCAGCATTTT.

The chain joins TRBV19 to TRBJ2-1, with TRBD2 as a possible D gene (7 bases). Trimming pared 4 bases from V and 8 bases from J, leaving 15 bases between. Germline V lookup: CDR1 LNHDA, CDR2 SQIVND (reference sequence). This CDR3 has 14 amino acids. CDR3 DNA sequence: TGTGCCAGTAGTAATCGAGGGGGGAGGGATGAGCAGTTCTTC. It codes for CASSNRGGRDEQFF.